Below are 29 T cell receptor beta chains sequenced from a single sample in a study of blood T cell repertoires in COVID-19. Assay: immunoSEQ multiplex PCR; the TCRdb copy retains only in-frame clones and omits some. The sample shows about 480,000 clones, about 89% of them seen only once. The sample consisted of peripheral blood. These receptors originate from a woman aged 50 to 60 with COVID-19, enrolled during active disease.

The chain carries TRBV3-1 (or the pseudogene TRBV3-2) and TRBJ2-1, with 8 positions matching TRBD2. Germline V gives CDR1 LGHDT, CDR2 YNNKEL (reference sequence). The ends lost 5 bases at V and 6 bases at J; junction bases unmatched: 3. The CDR3 is made up of 13 amino acids. CDR3 in amino acids: CASSTRGGNEQFF. CDR3 coding DNA: TGTGCCAGCAGCACCCGGGGGGGCAATGAGCAGTTCTTC.

This clone appeared once. The CDR3 DNA follows: TGTGCCAGCCGGGACAGGACCTATTACCCCTCTAGCTACACCTTC. This translates into CASRDRTYYPSSYTF. This rearrangement joins TRBV19 to TRBJ1-2; 8 nucleotides line up with TRBD1. This CDR3 is 15 amino acids long. V shed 9 bases and J 9 bases; nucleotides not matched to a gene: 18. Looked up from germline, CDR1 is LNHDA and CDR2 is SQIVND (reference sequence).

The genes are TRBV6-1 and TRBJ1-3; D perhaps matches TRBD1 (5 bases). CDR1 and CDR2 from the germline V gene are MNHNS and SASEGT. This CDR3 has 14 amino acids. The V end was cut by 2 bases, the J end by 4 bases, with 9 bases between. CDR3 sequence (DNA): TGTGCCAGCAGTGAAAGGGGTACGGGAAACACCATATATTTT. Its protein is CASSERGTGNTIYF.

The chain links TRBV5-4 to TRBJ2-2; 10 bases fit TRBD2. V shed 3 bases, J shed 5 bases, and the junction held 7 bases outside the gene matches. CDR1 and CDR2 (germline): SGHNT, YYREEE (reference sequence). The CDR3 loop spans 16 amino acids. CDR3 in amino acids: CASSWGAGGQTGELFF. The CDR3 DNA reads TGTGCCAGCAGCTGGGGAGCGGGGGGGCAAACCGGGGAGCTGTTTTTT.

CDR3 residues: CASSSRGNYGYTF. The DNA of the CDR3 is TGTGCCAGCAGTTCTAGGGGGAACTATGGCTACACCTTC. This chain uses TRBV27 with TRBJ1-2; possibly TRBD1 for D (6 bases). Trimming stripped 4 bases from V and 2 bases from J, with 8 bases between. The CDR3 contains 13 residues. CDR1 is MNHEY and CDR2 is SMNVEV in the germline V gene (reference sequence).

The genes are TRBV18 and TRBJ1-1; no clear D gene. Trimming pared 2 bases from V and 1 base from J, leaving 11 bases between. From germline, CDR1 is KGHSH and CDR2 LQKENI. The CDR3 length is 15 residues. The CDR3 DNA reads TGTGCCAGCTCACCATCTTACATAAGGAACACTGAAGCTTTCTTT. Translated, it gives CASSPSYIRNTEAFF.

This chain links TRBV27 with TRBJ1-2; D possibly corresponds to TRBD1 (6 bases). This CDR3 is built from 13 residues. Germline CDR1 is MNHEY and CDR2 is SMNVEV (reference sequence). Trimming cost V 4 bases and J 8 bases, with 14 bases left between them. The CDR3, as DNA: TGTGCCAGCAGTTCTAACACAAGGGGGGGCTACACCTTC. Translation: CASSSNTRGGYTF.

Of note for this clone: Other DNA variants within this sample encode the same CDR3. The CDR3 is CAWSVQADYGYTF. CDR3 DNA sequence: TGTGCCTGGAGTGTACAGGCGGACTATGGCTACACCTTC. The chain employs TRBV30 and TRBJ1-2; a possible D gene is TRBD1 (5 bases). V lost 0 bases and J 3 bases, leaving 8 bases between the germline ends. The CDR3 totals 13 residues. The germline V gene encodes CDR1 GTSNPN and CDR2 SVGIG (reference sequence).

The CDR3 nucleotides read TGTGCCAGCTCACCACGGGGGGTCGGGGCTGAAGCTTTCTTT. This codes for CASSPRGVGAEAFF. The rearrangement links TRBV18 to TRBJ1-1, with D perhaps matching TRBD1 (5 bases). This CDR3 spans 14 amino acids. Deletions cut 1 base from V and 6 bases from J, with 12 bases between. Germline CDR1 is KGHSH and CDR2 is LQKENI.

The V call is TRBV6-4, the J call TRBJ2-4; TRBD2 agrees at 7 bases. This CDR3 is 20 amino acids long. The trim removed 0 bases at V and 4 bases at J, leaving 18 bases unmatched. From germline, CDR1 is MRHNA and CDR2 SNTAGT. The CDR3 sequence is CASSDSIGGGRVWGKNIQYF. DNA for the CDR3: TGTGCCAGCAGTGACTCAATCGGCGGGGGAAGGGTCTGGGGTAAAAACATTCAGTACTTC.

The chain is built from TRBV30 and TRBJ2-7; TRBD2 might be the D (6 bases). Deletions cut 3 bases from V and 2 bases from J, with 8 bases between. Germline V gives CDR1 GTSNPN, CDR2 SVGIG (reference sequence). This CDR3 contains 12 residues. For the CDR3, the DNA is TGTGCCTGGAGCGCGGGGCCCTACGAGCAGTACTTC. Its translation: CAWSAGPYEQYF.

On this clone: One end of the junction fails to match germline, which may point to a read error. V gene TRBV11-3 combines with J gene TRBJ2-6; the match to TRBD1 covers 7 bases. The CDR3 consists of 15 residues. Per germline, CDR1 SGHNT and CDR2 YENEEA. DNA for the CDR3: TGTGCCAGCAGTTTAGGGGGCGCTGGGGCCAACGTCCTGACTTTC. It specifies CASSLGGAGANVLTF. The whole variable domain, filled in from reference TRBV11-3 and TRBJ2-6, reads EAGVVQSPRYKIIEKKQPVAFWCNPISGHNTLYWYLQNLGQGPELLIRYENEEAVDDSQLPKDRFSAERLKGVDSTLKIQPAELGDSAVYLCASSLGGAGANVLTFGAGSRLTVL.

This rearrangement joins TRBV12-3 or TRBV12-4 to TRBJ2-2; D is unclear. V was shortened by 0 bases and J by 8 bases, with 7 bases between the two germline ends. CDR3 size: 13 residues. DNA for the CDR3: TGTGCCAGCAGTTTAGCGCCGGGTGGGGAGCTGTTTTTT. Translation: CASSLAPGGELFF.

The chain employs TRBV4-1 and TRBJ1-2; TRBD1 might be the D (6 bases). Germline V lookup: CDR1 MGHRA, CDR2 YSYEKL. The CDR3 is made up of 16 amino acids. Trimming left V 0 bases short and J 4 bases short, with 15 bases between. The CDR3 reads CASSQDGRGAIYGYTF. Here the CDR3 DNA reads TGCGCCAGCAGCCAAGATGGTCGGGGGGCCATCTATGGCTACACCTTC.

This sequence joins TRBV6-4 and TRBJ1-4; 10 bases are a match to TRBD1. Germline assignment: CDR1 MRHNA and CDR2 SNTAGT. The CDR3 has 15 amino acids. With V trimmed by 2 bases and J by 8 bases, 5 bases remained unmatched. CDR3 residues: CASSDPGTGAEKLFF. The DNA of the CDR3 is TGTGCCAGCAGTGACCCCGGGACAGGGGCCGAAAAACTGTTTTTT.

V usage is TRBV30 and J usage is TRBJ1-1; tentatively, D is TRBD1 (6 bases). The CDR3 runs 14 residues. Trimming stripped 3 bases from V and 7 bases from J, with 18 bases between. Per the germline V gene, CDR1 is GTSNPN and CDR2 is SVGIG (reference sequence). The CDR3 is CAWRSLTDSLEAFF. The CDR3 nucleotides are TGTGCCTGGAGGAGCCTAACGGACAGCCTTGAAGCTTTCTTT.

V is TRBV19 and J is TRBJ1-1, with D tentatively TRBD1 (6 bases). The CDR3 is 15 residues long. In germline, CDR1 is LNHDA, CDR2 SQIVND (reference sequence). V shed 4 bases and J shed 1 base, with 13 bases lying between them. The DNA of the CDR3 is TGTGCCAGTAGTACTCACAGGGTCGGGAACACTGAAGCTTTCTTT. This encodes CASSTHRVGNTEAFF.

This chain joins TRBV4-1 and TRBJ2-3, with 11 bases lining up with TRBD1. This CDR3 comprises 17 residues. Germline values: CDR1 MGHRA, CDR2 YSYEKL. Trimming removed 4 bases from V and 1 base from J; junction bases left unmatched: 7. Here the CDR3 DNA reads TGCGCCAGCAGCCTCAAACCGGGACAGGGGGGCACAGATACGCAGTATTTT. It codes for CASSLKPGQGGTDTQYF.

The gene calls are TRBV24-1 and TRBJ2-2; D ambiguous. Germline values: CDR1 KGHDR, CDR2 SFDVKD. With 5 bases removed from V and 4 bases from J, the gap between germline ends came to 10 bases. CDR3 length: 14 residues. In nucleotides, the CDR3 is TGTGCCACCAGTGGCCCCAAGCTCACCGGGGAGCTGTTTTTT. It codes for CATSGPKLTGELFF.

J is TRBJ1-6 and V is TRBV30; the match to TRBD1 covers 8 bases. With 3 bases clipped from V and 1 base from J, the junction kept 2 bases outside the gene matches. CDR1 is GTSNPN and CDR2 is SVGIG in the germline V gene (reference sequence). This CDR3 has 15 residues. DNA of the CDR3: TGTGCCTGGAGGCAGGGGGCGTCCTATAATTCACCCCTCCACTTT. Protein product: CAWRQGASYNSPLHF. Drawing the rest from reference TRBV30 and TRBJ1-6, the complete variable domain is SQTIHQWPATLVQPVGSPLSLECTVEGTSNPNLYWYRQAAGRGLQLLFYSVGIGQISSEVPQNLSASRPQDRQFILSSKKLLLSDSGFYLCAWRQGASYNSPLHFGNGTRLTVT.

The genes are TRBV5-1 and TRBJ2-5; TRBD2 matches 8 bases. In germline, CDR1 is SGHRS, CDR2 YFSETQ. Unmatched junction bases numbered 1, after V lost 0 bases and J lost 0 bases. The CDR3 is 15 amino acids. In nucleotides, the CDR3 is TGCGCCAGCAGCTTGGCCGGGGGGGACCAAGAGACCCAGTACTTC. Amino acid sequence: CASSLAGGDQETQYF. Combining the CDR3 with reference TRBV5-1 and TRBJ2-5 gives the whole variable domain KAGVTQTPRYLIKTRGQQVTLSCSPISGHRSVSWYQQTPGQGLQFLFEYFSETQRNKGNFPGRFSGRQFSNSRSEMNVSTLELGDSALYLCASSLAGGDQETQYFGPGTRLLVL.

The sample holds a few counts of this clone. This rearrangement joins TRBV9 to TRBJ1-1, with 8 bases matching TRBD1. The germline V gene has CDR1 SGDLS and CDR2 YYNGEE. The CDR3 length is 15 residues. V shed 9 bases, J shed 5 bases, and the junction held 15 bases outside the gene matches. As DNA, the CDR3 is TGTGCCACACCGAAGAAAGGGACAGGCCGAACTGAAGCTTTCTTT. This translates into CATPKKGTGRTEAFF.

The genes are TRBV19 and TRBJ2-1; D remains unclear. The CDR3 is made up of 17 amino acids. Germline CDR1 LNHDA, CDR2 SQIVND (reference sequence). Trimming cost V 5 bases and J 0 bases, with 17 bases left between them. The CDR3, as DNA: TGTGCCAGTAGTCCGCGGTACGGAGCTAGCTCCTACAATGAGCAGTTCTTC. It translates to CASSPRYGASSYNEQFF.

The CDR3 nucleotides read TGTGCCAGCAGGGGCCATCAAGGCCAAGAGACCCAGTACTTC. This codes for CASRGHQGQETQYF. The chain recombines TRBV14 with TRBJ2-5; D gene uncertain. This CDR3 comprises 14 residues. V lost 6 bases to trimming and J lost 1 base, with 12 bases between them. The V gene's germline CDR1 is SGHDN and CDR2 FVKESK.

This chain uses TRBV12-3 or TRBV12-4 with TRBJ1-1; no reliable D call. Trimming cost V 5 bases and J 3 bases, with 7 bases left between them. The CDR3 contains 12 residues. The CDR3: CASSPFYTEAFF. The DNA of the CDR3 is TGTGCCAGCAGTCCCTTTTACACTGAAGCTTTCTTT.

The chain carries TRBV12-3 or TRBV12-4 and TRBJ2-7; TRBD1 might be the D (6 bases). CDR3 length equals 12 residues. V was trimmed by 5 bases and J by 4 bases, leaving 9 bases between them. In DNA, the CDR3 is TGTGCCAGCAGTGGGACACTATACGAGCAGTACTTC. It translates to CASSGTLYEQYF.

The V and J genes are TRBV28 and TRBJ2-5, with TRBD2 matching over 8 bases. The CDR3 has 12 amino acids. The V gene's germline CDR1 is MDHEN and CDR2 SYDVKM. The ends lost 7 bases at V and 6 bases at J; junction bases unmatched: 4. Here the CDR3 DNA reads TGTGCCAGCAAAAGCGGGGGAAAGACCCAGTACTTC. Its translation: CASKSGGKTQYF.

The chain employs TRBV12-3 or TRBV12-4 and TRBJ1-2; D not certain. The CDR3 has 13 residues. V lost 3 bases and J lost 7, with 12 bases in between. CDR3 sequence reads: CASSFQMGSGYTF. CDR3 in DNA: TGTGCCAGCAGTTTCCAAATGGGGAGTGGCTACACCTTC.

In its sample, this clone was seen a few times. This chain links TRBV2 with TRBJ1-1; D uncertain. Trimming took off 5 bases at V and 3 bases at J, with 13 bases between the two ends. Germline CDR1 is SNHLY and CDR2 is FYNNEI. The CDR3 consists of 14 residues. The CDR3 DNA reads as TGTGCCAGCAGTCGCGGGGAGGGTTACACTGAAGCTTTCTTT. Translating it yields CASSRGEGYTEAFF.